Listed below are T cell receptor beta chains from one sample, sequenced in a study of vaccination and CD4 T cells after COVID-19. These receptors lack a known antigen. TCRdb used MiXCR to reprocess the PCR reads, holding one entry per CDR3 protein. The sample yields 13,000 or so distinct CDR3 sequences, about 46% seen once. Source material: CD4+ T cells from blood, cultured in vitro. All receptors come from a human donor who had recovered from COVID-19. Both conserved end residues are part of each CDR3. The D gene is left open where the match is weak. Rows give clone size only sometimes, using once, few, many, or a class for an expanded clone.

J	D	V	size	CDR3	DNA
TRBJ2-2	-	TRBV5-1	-	CASSSLAGATGELFF	TGCGCCAGCAGCTCCTTGGCGGGGGCCACCGGGGAGCTGTTTTTT
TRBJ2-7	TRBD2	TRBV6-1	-	CASSRTSGGAYEQYF	TGTGCCAGCAGCCGGACTAGCGGGGGGGCCTATGAGCAGTACTTC
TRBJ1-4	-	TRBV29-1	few	CSVFVGRGNEKLFF	TGCAGCGTTTTCGTGGGCAGGGGTAATGAAAAACTGTTTTTT
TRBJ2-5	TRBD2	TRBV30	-	CAGFSGGGETQYF	TGTGCCGGCTTTAGCGGGGGGGGAGAGACCCAGTACTTC
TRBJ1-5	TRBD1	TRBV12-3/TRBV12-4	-	CASTPGQVEGQPQHF	TGTGCCAGCACTCCCGGACAGGTCGAGGGTCAGCCCCAGCATTTT
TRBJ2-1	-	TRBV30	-	CALTPGKYHEQFF	TGTGCCCTGACTCCCGGGAAATACCATGAGCAGTTCTTC
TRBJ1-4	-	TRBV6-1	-	CASSEDRAFNEKLFF	TGTGCCAGCAGTGAAGACCGGGCCTTTAATGAAAAACTGTTTTTT
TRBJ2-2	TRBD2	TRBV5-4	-	CASSLLTSGGVTGELFF	TGTGCCAGCAGCCTTCTGACTAGCGGGGGAGTCACCGGGGAGCTGTTTTTT
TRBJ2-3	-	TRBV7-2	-	CASSLALLTDTQYF	TGTGCCAGCAGCTTAGCCCTTCTCACAGATACGCAGTATTTT
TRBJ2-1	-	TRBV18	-	CASSQGYEQFF	TGTGCCAGCTCACAGGGTTATGAGCAGTTCTTC
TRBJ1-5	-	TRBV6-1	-	CASREAPQPQHF	TGTGCCAGCAGGGAGGCCCCACAGCCCCAGCATTTT
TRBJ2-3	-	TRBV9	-	CASSASPLARTDTQYF	TGTGCCAGCAGCGCCTCTCCTCTAGCTCGCACAGATACGCAGTATTTT
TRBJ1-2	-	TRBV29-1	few	CSVGNSGTYGYTF	TGCAGCGTTGGGAACTCAGGGACCTATGGCTACACCTTC
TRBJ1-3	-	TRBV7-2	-	CASSFSTGAIRLNTIYF	TGTGCCAGCAGCTTTAGTACGGGGGCAATCCGTCTGAACACCATATATTTT
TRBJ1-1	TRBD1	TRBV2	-	CASSVWTGGAEAFF	TGTGCCAGCAGTGTATGGACAGGGGGCGCTGAAGCTTTCTTT
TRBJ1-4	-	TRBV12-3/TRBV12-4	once	CASSRNVIENLFF	TGTGCCAGCAGTCGGAACGTTATTGAAAACCTGTTTTTT
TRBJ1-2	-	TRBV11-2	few	CASSLEQGRRYNGYTF	TGTGCCAGCAGCCTCGAACAGGGAAGAAGATACAATGGCTACACCTTC
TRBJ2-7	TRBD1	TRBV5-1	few	CASSLQGSSYYEQYF	TGCGCCAGCAGCTTACAGGGGTCCTCCTACTACGAGCAGTACTTC
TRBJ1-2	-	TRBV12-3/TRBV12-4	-	CASSPRTSPYGYTF	TGTGCCAGCAGTCCCCGGACATCCCCCTATGGCTACACCTTC
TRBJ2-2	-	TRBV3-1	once	CATQGPVDTGELFF	TGTGCCACTCAAGGGCCTGTCGATACCGGGGAGCTGTTTTTT
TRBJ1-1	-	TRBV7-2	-	CASSPQRGTEAFF	TGTGCCAGCAGCCCCCAAAGGGGGACTGAAGCTTTCTTT
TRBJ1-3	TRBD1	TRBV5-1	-	CASSLGDRATGNTIYF	TGCGCCAGCAGCTTGGGGGACAGGGCAACTGGAAACACCATATATTTT
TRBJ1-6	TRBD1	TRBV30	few	CAGRDRGGNSPLHF	TGTGCCGGAAGGGACAGGGGGGGTAATTCACCCCTCCACTTT
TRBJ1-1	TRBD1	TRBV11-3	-	CASSYYTGAPEAFF	TGTGCCAGCAGCTACTATACAGGGGCCCCTGAAGCTTTCTTT
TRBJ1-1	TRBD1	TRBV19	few	CASSITGGGNTEAFF	TGTGCCAGTAGTATAACAGGGGGAGGGAACACTGAAGCTTTCTTT
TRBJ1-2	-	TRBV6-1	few	CASSEETGTGYTF	TGTGCCAGCAGTGAGGAAACAGGGACTGGCTACACCTTC
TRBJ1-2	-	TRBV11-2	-	CASGLGQGLKGYTF	TGTGCCAGCGGCTTAGGGCAGGGCTTGAAAGGCTACACCTTC
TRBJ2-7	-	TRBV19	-	CASSSVAGASYEQYF	TGTGCCAGTAGTAGTGTGGCAGGGGCCTCCTACGAGCAGTACTTC
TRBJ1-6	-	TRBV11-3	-	CASSFQTENSPLHF	TGTGCCAGCAGCTTCCAAACAGAGAATTCACCCCTCCACTTT
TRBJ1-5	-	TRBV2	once	CASTLGGDRNQPQHF	TGTGCCAGCACCCTGGGGGGGGATCGGAATCAGCCCCAGCATTTT
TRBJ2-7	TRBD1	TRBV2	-	CASSWDRDEQYF	TGTGCCAGCAGTTGGGACAGGGACGAGCAGTACTTC
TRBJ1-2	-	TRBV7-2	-	CASSLGGGARGGYTF	TGTGCCAGCAGCTTAGGGGGGGGAGCTAGGGGGGGCTACACCTTC
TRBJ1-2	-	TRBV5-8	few	CASSSSGSRYGYTF	TGTGCCAGCAGCTCCTCAGGGTCGCGCTATGGCTACACCTTC
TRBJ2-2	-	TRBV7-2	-	CASSLNNGELFF	TGTGCCAGCAGCTTAAATAACGGGGAGCTGTTTTTT
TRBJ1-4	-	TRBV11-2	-	CASSLGVREKLFF	TGTGCCAGCAGCTTAGGAGTAAGAGAAAAACTGTTTTTT
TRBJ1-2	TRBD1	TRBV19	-	CASTPTGDYGYTF	TGTGCCAGTACCCCAACAGGGGACTATGGCTACACCTTC
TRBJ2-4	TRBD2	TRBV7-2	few	CASSFLGTRFQAKNIQYF	TGTGCCAGCAGCTTCTTGGGGACTAGGTTCCAGGCCAAAAACATTCAGTACTTC
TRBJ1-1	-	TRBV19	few	CATSRGRSTEAFF	TGTGCCACGTCTAGAGGGAGGAGCACTGAAGCTTTCTTT
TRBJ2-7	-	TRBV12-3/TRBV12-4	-	CASSLAMVQSHEQYF	TGTGCCAGCAGTTTAGCAATGGTGCAGTCGCACGAGCAGTACTTC
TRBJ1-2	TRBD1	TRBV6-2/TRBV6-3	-	CASRGAGQGSYGYTF	TGTGCCAGCAGGGGTGCGGGACAGGGCAGCTATGGCTACACCTTC
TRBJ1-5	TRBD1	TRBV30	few	CAWSYDREDQPQHF	TGTGCCTGGAGCTACGACAGGGAAGATCAGCCCCAGCATTTT
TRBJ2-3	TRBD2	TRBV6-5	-	CASSYLAGGADTQYF	TGTGCCAGCAGTTATCTAGCGGGGGGCGCGGATACGCAGTATTTT
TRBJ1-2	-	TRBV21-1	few	CASSKGIRVYGYTF	TGTGCCAGCAGCAAAGGCATCCGGGTCTATGGCTACACCTTC
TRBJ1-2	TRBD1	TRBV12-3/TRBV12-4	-	CASSLGQGREEGYTF	TGTGCCAGCAGTTTGGGACAGGGGAGGGAGGAAGGCTACACCTTC
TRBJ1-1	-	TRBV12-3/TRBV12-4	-	CASSRTQGTEAFF	TGTGCCAGCAGTCGGACCCAGGGTACTGAAGCTTTCTTT
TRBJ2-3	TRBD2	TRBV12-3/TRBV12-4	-	CASSPGLAGLDTQYF	TGTGCCAGCAGTCCGGGACTAGCGGGGTTGGATACGCAGTATTTT
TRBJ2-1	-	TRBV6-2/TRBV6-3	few	CASSQGGVYNEQFF	TGTGCCAGCAGCCAGGGGGGGGTATACAATGAGCAGTTCTTC
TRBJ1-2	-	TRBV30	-	CAWSRFADRRQWGYTF	TGTGCCTGGAGTAGATTCGCGGACCGCCGACAGTGGGGCTACACCTTC
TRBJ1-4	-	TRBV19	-	CASSQTTNEKLFF	TGTGCCAGTAGTCAGACAACTAATGAAAAACTGTTTTTT
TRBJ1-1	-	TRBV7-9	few	CASSLSGTLLNTEAFF	TGTGCCAGCAGCTTATCCGGGACTCTTCTGAACACTGAAGCTTTCTTT
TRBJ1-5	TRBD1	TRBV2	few	CASRKEGAKDQPQHF	TGTGCCAGCAGGAAAGAGGGGGCAAAGGATCAGCCCCAGCATTTT
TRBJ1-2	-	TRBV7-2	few	CASSDRDLYGYTF	TGTGCCAGCAGCGACCGGGACCTCTATGGCTACACCTTC
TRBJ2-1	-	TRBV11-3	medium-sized	CASRRDNGVNEQFF	TGTGCCAGCCGCCGGGACAATGGGGTCAATGAGCAGTTCTTC
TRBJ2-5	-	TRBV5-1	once	CASTQGGRETQYF	TGCGCCAGCACCCAAGGGGGGAGGGAGACCCAGTACTTC
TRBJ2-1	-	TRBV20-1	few	CSAMTRAYNEQFF	TGCAGTGCTATGACTAGGGCCTACAATGAGCAGTTCTTC